The 25 T cell receptor beta chains given below trace back to one sample, sequenced in a study of blood T cell repertoires in COVID-19. Sequencing used immunoSEQ multiplex PCR; TCRdb keeps in-frame clones, though not all of them. The sample carries some 220,000 clones, under 85% recorded once. The sequenced sample was peripheral blood. The source is a human donor in a cohort sampled during active COVID-19.

The V gene is TRBV21-1, the J gene TRBJ1-3; the table assigns TRBD1, which was not confirmed against the DNA. TRBV21-1 is labeled a pseudogene. The CDR3 has 15 residues. The CDR3 protein is CASSTIQGAGNTIYF. The CDR3 nucleotides are TGTGCCAGCAGCACTATACAGGGGGCTGGAAACACCATATATTTT.

V and J are TRBV24-1 and TRBJ2-7; D not resolved. Trimming removed 3 bases from V and 3 bases from J, with 11 bases in between. The germline CDR1 and CDR2 sequences are KGHDR and SFDVKD. The CDR3 extends over 14 amino acids. The CDR3 coding sequence is TGTGCCACCAGTGATCCTGGTAGAAACTACGAGCAGTACTTC. Residues: CATSDPGRNYEQYF.

The DNA for the CDR3 is TGTGCCAGCAGCCTTTCGGACAGGGGTATTGCAACTAATGAAAAACTGTTTTTT. Translating it yields CASSLSDRGIATNEKLFF. This chain links TRBV14 with TRBJ1-4; 9 bases align to TRBD1. Germline CDR1 SGHDN, CDR2 FVKESK. The CDR3 contains 18 residues. V dropped 4 bases and J dropped 0; count of bases not matched to a gene: 9.

The genes are TRBV5-1 and TRBJ2-7, with 13 bases identical to TRBD2. The V and J ends lost 2 bases and 0 bases, in that order; junction bases with no gene match: 2. Per germline, CDR1 SGHRS and CDR2 YFSETQ. The CDR3 loop spans 16 amino acids. CDR3 coding DNA: TGCGCCAGCAGCTTTCGGACTAGCGGGAGCTCCTACGAGCAGTACTTC. It yields the protein CASSFRTSGSSYEQYF.

The rearrangement uses TRBV4-1 and TRBJ2-2; 8 bases are shared with TRBD1. This CDR3 spans 18 amino acids. V was clipped by 2 bases and J by 5 bases; unmatched bases: 13. The germline V gene encodes CDR1 MGHRA and CDR2 YSYEKL. CDR3 residues: CASSQSRTGLGRTGELFF. Written as DNA, the CDR3 is TGCGCCAGCAGCCAATCAAGGACAGGGTTAGGTCGGACCGGGGAGCTGTTTTTT.

This chain uses TRBV15 with TRBJ2-7; 11 nucleotides agree with TRBD1. CDR1 and CDR2 from the germline V gene are LNHNV and YYDKDF (reference sequence). V shed 1 base, J shed 2 bases, and the junction held 19 bases outside the gene matches. This CDR3 comprises 21 residues. The CDR3 DNA reads TGTGCCACCAGCAGAGCAATATTACCCTACGAGGGACAGGGGGACCCCTACGAGCAGTACTTC. This sequence encodes CATSRAILPYEGQGDPYEQYF.

This clone is a singleton in its sample. The chain carries TRBV18 and TRBJ1-1; 8 nucleotides align to TRBD1. The CDR3 is 14 amino acids. Germline-derived CDR1 and CDR2 are KGHSH and LQKENI. V was clipped by 0 bases and J by 6 bases; unmatched bases: 3. In DNA form, the CDR3 reads TGTGCCAGCTCACCACCGGGCAGGGGGCCTGAAGCTTTCTTT. It specifies CASSPPGRGPEAFF. Full variable domain (rest looked up from reference TRBV18 and TRBJ1-1): NAGVMQNPRHLVRRRGQEARLRCSPMKGHSHVYWYRQLPEEGLKFMVYLQKENIIDESGMPKERFSAEFPKEGPSILRIQQVVRGDSAAYFCASSPPGRGPEAFFGQGTRLTVV.

The V gene is TRBV30, the J gene TRBJ1-3; 8 nucleotides match TRBD1. The CDR3 is made up of 13 amino acids. The V segment lost 5 bases and the J segment 5 bases; nucleotides outside the gene matches: 5. The germline CDR1 and CDR2 sequences are GTSNPN and SVGIG (reference sequence). Here the CDR3 reads CAWGGQGRNTIYF. In DNA form, the CDR3 reads TGTGCCTGGGGAGGACAGGGAAGAAACACCATATATTTT. The complete variable domain, with remaining parts taken from reference TRBV30 and TRBJ1-3, reads SQTIHQWPATLVQPVGSPLSLECTVEGTSNPNLYWYRQAAGRGLQLLFYSVGIGQISSEVPQNLSASRPQDRQFILSSKKLLLSDSGFYLCAWGGQGRNTIYFGEGSWLTVV.

This sequence joins TRBV29-1 and TRBJ2-7, with 8 positions matching TRBD1. Germline CDR1 and CDR2: SQVTM and ANQGSEA. CDR3 length: 12 residues. Trimming removed 6 bases from V and 2 bases from J; junction bases left unmatched: 3. The DNA for the CDR3 is TGCAGCGTAAAGGGACAGGCCTACGAGCAGTACTTC. Its translation is CSVKGQAYEQYF.

This clone came up a few times. The CDR3 here is CASSEKVRSYSNQPQHF. CDR3 DNA sequence: TGTGCCAGCAGTGAAAAAGTAAGAAGCTATAGCAATCAGCCCCAGCATTTT. The chain is built from TRBV6-1 and TRBJ1-5; D is undetermined. Germline values: CDR1 MNHNS, CDR2 SASEGT. The V gene lost 2 bases and the J gene lost 0 bases, with 14 bases spanning the gap. This CDR3 is built from 17 residues.

The chain uses TRBV11-3 and TRBJ2-2; 8 bases are shared with TRBD2. The CDR3 covers 18 residues. Germline assignment: CDR1 SGHNT and CDR2 YENEEA. The trim removed 0 bases at V and 6 bases at J, leaving 12 bases unmatched. The CDR3 nucleotides read TGTGCCAGCAGCTTAGATTTGGGGCTAGCGGGCCGAGCCGGGGAGCTGTTTTTT. Translating it yields CASSLDLGLAGRAGELFF.

V and J are TRBV7-9 and TRBJ2-1; TRBD2 matches at 8 bases. CDR1 and CDR2 from the germline V gene are SEHNR and FQNEAQ (reference sequence). The CDR3 consists of 19 residues. V lost 4 bases, J lost 0 bases, and 14 bases stayed unmatched. The CDR3 coding sequence is TGTGCCAGCAGCTCGGGGCGGGGGGCATACAGGCTCTCCTACAATGAGCAGTTCTTC. Translation gives CASSSGRGAYRLSYNEQFF.

This clone was observed a few times. The chain recombines TRBV2 with TRBJ1-4, with a tentative D call TRBD1 (5 bases). V was pared by 4 bases and J by 8 bases, with 17 bases between. CDR1 and CDR2 from the germline V gene are SNHLY and FYNNEI. CDR3 length: 15 amino acids. CDR3 sequence (DNA): TGTGCCAGCAGTGCGGTGGCAGGGTCTCGGGAAAAACTGTTTTTT. This sequence encodes CASSAVAGSREKLFF.

The count of this clone is one. CDR3 residues: CASSQEGGASTDTQYF. The CDR3 coding sequence is TGCGCCAGCAGCCAAGAAGGAGGGGCTAGCACAGATACGCAGTATTTT. The chain has TRBV4-1 and TRBJ2-3; D may be TRBD2 (6 bases). CDR1 and CDR2 (germline): MGHRA, YSYEKL. The CDR3 is 16 amino acids. Trimming shortened V by 0 bases and J by 0 bases, and 10 bases separated the two germline ends.

The chain recombines TRBV7-9 with TRBJ2-3; D unclear. The CDR3 has 15 amino acids. Germline values: CDR1 SEHNR, CDR2 FQNEAQ (reference sequence). Trimming pared 4 bases from V and 1 base from J, leaving 12 bases between. The CDR3 DNA reads TGTGCCAGCAGCTCTGGAGACGGAGGCACAGATACGCAGTATTTT. Protein: CASSSGDGGTDTQYF. Supplemented by reference TRBV7-9 and TRBJ2-3, the full variable domain reads DTGVSQNPRHKITKRGQNVTFRCDPISEHNRLYWYRQTLGQGPEFLTYFQNEAQLEKSRLLSDRFSAERPKGSFSTLEIQRTEQGDSAMYLCASSSGDGGTDTQYFGPGTRLTVL.

The chain employs TRBV19 and TRBJ2-1; 9 bases align to TRBD1. From germline, CDR1 is LNHDA and CDR2 SQIVND (reference sequence). This CDR3 is 15 amino acids long. V shed 4 bases, J shed 8 bases, and the junction held 9 bases outside the gene matches. In nucleotides, the CDR3 is TGTGCCAGTAGTACTATGGGACAGGGATTCTATGAGCAGTTCTTC. This gives the protein CASSTMGQGFYEQFF.

J is TRBJ2-3 and V is TRBV11-2; D is ambiguous. CDR3 length equals 13 residues. Per germline, CDR1 SGHAT and CDR2 FQNNGV. V gave up 4 bases and J gave up 0 bases, with 5 bases separating them. The CDR3 is CASSSLSTDTQYF. CDR3 DNA sequence: TGTGCCAGCAGCTCGTTAAGCACAGATACGCAGTATTTT.

The chain couples TRBV28 to TRBJ1-1; 8 bases are shared with TRBD1. V lost 5 bases to trimming and J lost 3 bases; unmatched junction nucleotides: 5. The V gene's germline CDR1 is MDHEN and CDR2 SYDVKM. This CDR3 region has 14 residues. For the CDR3, the DNA is TGTGCCAGCAGTCCCGGACAGGGCGACACTGAAGCTTTCTTT. It specifies CASSPGQGDTEAFF.

The CDR3 protein is CASSLEAPGDTEAFF. CDR3 bases: TGTGCCAGCAGCTTGGAGGCCCCCGGGGACACTGAAGCTTTCTTT. The chain uses TRBV5-4 and TRBJ1-1, with unresolved D. This CDR3 comprises 15 residues. CDR1 and CDR2 from the germline V gene are SGHNT and YYREEE (reference sequence). The V end lost 0 bases, the J end lost 3 bases, and 12 bases lay between the germline ends.

The chain combines TRBV28 with TRBJ2-5; D perhaps matches TRBD2 (6 bases). CDR1 is MDHEN and CDR2 is SYDVKM in the germline V gene. The CDR3 length is 13 residues. Trimming took 4 bases from V and 5 from J, leaving 11 bases between them. The CDR3 loop reads CASSSGDGETQYF. The CDR3 coding sequence is TGTGCCAGCAGTTCGGGGGATGGGGAGACCCAGTACTTC.

The chain is built from TRBV6-5 and TRBJ1-2, with TRBD1 as a possible D gene (6 bases). Germline CDR1 MNHEY, CDR2 SVGAGI. V gave up 1 base and J gave up 2 bases, with 14 bases separating them. The CDR3 consists of 16 residues. CDR3 residues: CASSYLQGRSNYGYTF. Here the CDR3 DNA reads TGTGCCAGCAGTTACTTACAGGGTCGGTCGAACTATGGCTACACCTTC.

This rearrangement joins TRBV24-1 to TRBJ2-1; D perhaps matches TRBD2 (6 bases). The V and J ends lost 5 bases and 3 bases respectively, with 10 bases between them. The CDR3 covers 14 residues. CDR1 is KGHDR, CDR2 SFDVKD, per germline. The CDR3 sequence is CATSGRGDYNEQFF. DNA for the CDR3: TGTGCCACCAGTGGGCGGGGTGACTACAATGAGCAGTTCTTC.

This clone has more than one count but fewer than ten. The rearrangement joins TRBV9 to TRBJ1-6, with D perhaps matching TRBD1 (5 bases). CDR3 length: 14 amino acids. The V and J ends lost 4 bases and 9 bases respectively, with 14 bases between them. Germline CDR1 and CDR2: SGDLS and YYNGEE. The CDR3 sequence: CASSLQVHGSPLHF. The CDR3 DNA sequence: TGTGCCAGCAGCCTACAGGTTCACGGTTCACCCCTCCACTTT.

This clone was picked up a small number of times. The chain is built from TRBV3-1 (or the pseudogene TRBV3-2) and TRBJ2-7, with TRBD1 as a possible D gene (6 bases). V was clipped by 4 bases and J by 5 bases, with 18 bases between them. Germline CDR1 and CDR2: LGHDT and YNNKEL (reference sequence). The CDR3 is 15 residues long. CDR3 nucleotides: TGTGCCAGCAGCCTTTTAAGGGGGACAATCCACGAGCAGTACTTC. It encodes CASSLLRGTIHEQYF.

The chain is built from TRBV6-5 and TRBJ2-7, with D unresolved. This CDR3 is 15 amino acids long. Looked up from germline, CDR1 is MNHEY and CDR2 is SVGAGI. Trimming shortened V by 4 bases and J by 3 bases, and 16 bases separated the two germline ends. The CDR3 reads CASSFGEASVYEQYF. CDR3 nucleotide sequence: TGTGCCAGCAGTTTCGGTGAAGCGTCAGTCTACGAGCAGTACTTC.